This T cell receptor (beta chain) was obtained from a study of T cell changes during pregnancy in multiple sclerosis (dated by TCRdb to between 2017 and 2020). Study-level background: In women with multiple sclerosis, the researchers looked at how the T cell repertoire shifted as pregnancy progressed.

The CDR1 and CDR2 encoded by the germline V gene are ENHRY and SYGVKD. Its CDR3 holds 13 amino acids, cysteine through phenylalanine. Only the CDR3 DNA stays, 39 bases, in frame from base 1. Unmatched junction bases come to 10, with V trimmed by 7 bases and J by 13 bases. Library preparation employed the immunoSEQ multiplex PCR assay. Sourced from immuneACCESS, this table was stored by TCRdb with only in-frame sequences that have V and J called. A share of the clones is absent; for the studies checked, an unresolved V gene accounts for under half, and the remainder has no known explanation. This sample is represented by almost 40,000 clones; about 90% of them were singletons. About 0.4% of the sample lies in the top ten. In the case of this clone: Its target antigen remains unknown. Base qualities are not provided; no much larger clone lies one nucleotide away.

The receptor was derived from a female donor in good health, enrolled as a control in a pregnancy study. Specimen: CD4+ T cells from peripheral blood mononuclear cells, collected in the third trimester of pregnancy. The rearranged chain carries TRBV10-3 and TRBJ1-6; 7 bases in the middle match TRBD1. The nucleotides are TGTGCCATCACCAAGACAGGGTTGAGTCCCCTCCACTTT. The resulting protein is CAITKTGLSPLHF.